What follows is one T cell receptor (beta chain) and its context. This clonotype occurred a few times. Its specific antigen is unknown. Base qualities are missing; no much larger clone stands one base away. The treatment or condition label here, explained by the study, means: in vitro stimulation with specific CMV peptide epitopes to enrich CMV-specific T cells. The source of the sample is a study of T cell repertoires in cytomegalovirus infection (dated by TCRdb to between 2018 and 2021). General notes on the study: Recently identified HLA-C-restricted CMV epitopes, whose presentation resists viral immunomodulation, were targeted by peptide stimulations together with well-studied HLA-B-restricted epitopes. Donor HLA type was relevant to the analysis, as public TCR beta signatures indicated carriage of CMV infection together with the matching HLA type.

The trim is 3 bases for V and 1 base for J, with a gap of 5 bases between the germline ends. The germline V gene (reference sequence) specifies SEHNR as CDR1 and FQNEAQ as CDR2. The CDR3 holds 13 amino acids from the cysteine to the phenylalanine. CDR3 DNA is the only sequence kept; it has 39 bases, read in frame from the first base. Overall study outcomes, separate from this receptor: The ex vivo response was dominated by HLA-C-restricted CMV-specific TCR beta clonotypes, which also provided the single most frequent clonotype in two of eight donors. In both this cohort and an independent cohort of more than 350 donors, the cumulative frequency of public TCR beta family members distinguished carriers of CMV infection plus the relevant HLA type.

Sequencing instrument: Illumina HiSeq 1500. The public reads were run again by TCRdb, first through fastp at Q25 and then through MiXCR, and only productive beta chains were kept. Duplicate CDR3 protein sequences are folded into a single record with the most common DNA and genes. Recorded for this sample are about 330,000 distinct CDR3 sequences; about 35% of them occurred a single time. Together, the top ten hold roughly 13% of the sample. The source material was cultured PBMCs, sampled from culture after CMV antigen stimulation. The origin of this receptor is a human donor in good health (CMV status not recorded). Some clones in this sample may be carry-over from other donors' samples. The sequence joins TRBV7-9 to TRBJ2-3, with the D gene call left open. The base sequence is TGTGCCAGCAGCTTCCCAGGCACAGATACGCAGTATTTT. Translated, it gives CASSFPGTDTQYF. When the CDR3 is completed using the reference TRBV7-9 and TRBJ2-3 genes on either side, the full variable domain is DTGVSQNPRHKITKRGQNVTFRCDPISEHNRLYWYRQTLGQGPEFLTYFQNEAQLEKSRLLSDRFSAERPKGSFSTLEIQRTEQGDSAMYLCASSFPGTDTQYFGPGTRLTVL.